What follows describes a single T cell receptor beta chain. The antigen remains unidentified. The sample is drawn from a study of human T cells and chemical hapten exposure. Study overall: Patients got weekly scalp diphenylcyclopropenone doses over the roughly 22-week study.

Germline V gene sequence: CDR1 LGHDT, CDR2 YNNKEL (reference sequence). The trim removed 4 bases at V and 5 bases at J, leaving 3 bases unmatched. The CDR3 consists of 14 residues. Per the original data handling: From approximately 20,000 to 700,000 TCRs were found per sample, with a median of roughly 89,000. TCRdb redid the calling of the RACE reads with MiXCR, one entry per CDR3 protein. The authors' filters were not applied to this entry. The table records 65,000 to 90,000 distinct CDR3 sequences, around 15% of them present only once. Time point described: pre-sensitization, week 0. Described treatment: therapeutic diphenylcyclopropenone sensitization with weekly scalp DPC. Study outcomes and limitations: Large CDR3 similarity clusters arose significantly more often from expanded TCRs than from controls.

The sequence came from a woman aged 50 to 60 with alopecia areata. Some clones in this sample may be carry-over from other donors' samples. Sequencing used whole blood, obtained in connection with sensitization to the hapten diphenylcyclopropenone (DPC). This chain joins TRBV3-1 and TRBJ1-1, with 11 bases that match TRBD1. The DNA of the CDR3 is TGTGCCAGCAGCCGATGGGACAGGGGGACTGAAGCTTTCTTT. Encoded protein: CASSRWDRGTEAFF.